Here is one T cell receptor (beta chain) with its context. The antigen is not known. Treatment of the sample: approximately nine-day PBMC culture with coronavirus spike peptide pools or control peptides (ViraFEST assay). The sample originates from a study of vaccination and CD4 T cells after COVID-19. Study as a whole: Overlapping peptides covering the spike proteins of SARS-CoV-2, HCoV-NL63, HCoV-OC43 and HCoV-229E were added to stimulate cells.

Study findings and constraints: Convalescent patients had a median around 89% of reactive clones appearing only post-vaccination.

With the Oncomine TCR Beta short-read assay, DNA from cultured CD4+ T cells was sequenced. It was cultured CD4+ T cells from which genomic DNA was extracted. TCRdb reprocessed the PCR reads with MiXCR, giving one entry per CDR3 protein. The sample carries about 19,000 distinct CDR3 sequences, roughly 78% recorded once. The origin of this receptor is a human donor who received a COVID-19 vaccine. The sequencing used CD4+ T cells from blood, cultured in vitro, collected after SARS-CoV-2 vaccination.

CDR3 nucleotide sequence: TGTGCCACCAGTGATCCGGACAGGGATGGCTATGGCTACACCTTC. It codes for CATSDPDRDGYGYTF. The chain has TRBV24-1 and TRBJ1-2; TRBD1 aligns across 8 bases. Looked up from germline, CDR1 is KGHDR and CDR2 is SFDVKD. The ends lost 3 bases at V and 4 bases at J; junction bases unmatched: 6. This CDR3 comprises 15 residues.